This T cell receptor beta chain was retrieved from a study of STAT5B mutations in CD4+ large granular lymphocyte leukemia. This clone was counted between two and nine times. Its antigen is as yet unknown. Losses at the gene ends were 0 bases for V and 8 bases for J; bases not matched to a gene: 3. The germline gives CDR1 SGHKS, CDR2 YYEKEE (reference sequence). This CDR3 region has 14 residues. The study's findings and limits: TRBV06-family usage was enriched in top patient clones (8/27) versus controls (2/35).

In the authors' workflow: A productive frequency of 2.59 x 10-5 was the lowest detectable. The data were produced by immunoSEQ multiplex PCR, yet TCRdb's version contains in-frame clones alone and is incomplete. D and trimming come from the DNA, and the V and J calls and clone size come from that table. The sample records over 8,000 clones, about 80% being singletons. This TCR came from a man between 60 and 75 years old with CD4+ T-cell large granular lymphocyte leukemia. Specimen: PBMCs. This chain links TRBV5-5 with TRBJ2-1; TRBD1 matches 9 bases. As DNA, the CDR3 is TGTGCCAGCAGCTTGGGACAGGGGGAGTATGAGCAGTTCTTC. It translates to CASSLGQGEYEQFF.